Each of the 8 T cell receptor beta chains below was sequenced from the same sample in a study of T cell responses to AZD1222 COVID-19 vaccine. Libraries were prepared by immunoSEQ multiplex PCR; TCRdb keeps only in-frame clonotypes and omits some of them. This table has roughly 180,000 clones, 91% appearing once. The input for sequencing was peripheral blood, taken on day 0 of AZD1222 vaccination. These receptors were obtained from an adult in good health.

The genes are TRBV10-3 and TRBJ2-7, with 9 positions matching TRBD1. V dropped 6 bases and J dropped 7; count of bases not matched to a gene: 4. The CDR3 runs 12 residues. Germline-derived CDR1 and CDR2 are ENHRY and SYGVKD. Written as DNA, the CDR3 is TGTGCCATCAGGGGACAGGGCTGGGAGCAGTACTTC. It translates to CAIRGQGWEQYF.

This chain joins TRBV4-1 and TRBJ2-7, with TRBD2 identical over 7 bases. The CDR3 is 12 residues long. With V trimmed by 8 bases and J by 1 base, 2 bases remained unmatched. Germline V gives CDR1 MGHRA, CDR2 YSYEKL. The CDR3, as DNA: TGCGCCAGCTCGGGGGGATCCTACGAGCAGTACTTC. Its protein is CASSGGSYEQYF.

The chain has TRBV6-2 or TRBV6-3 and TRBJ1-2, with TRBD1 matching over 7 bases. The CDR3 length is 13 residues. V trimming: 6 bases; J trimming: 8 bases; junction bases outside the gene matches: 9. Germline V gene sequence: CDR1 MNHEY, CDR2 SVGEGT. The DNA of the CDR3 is TGTGCCAGCAGCTGGGACAGCCTCGGGGGCTACACCTTC. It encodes CASSWDSLGGYTF.

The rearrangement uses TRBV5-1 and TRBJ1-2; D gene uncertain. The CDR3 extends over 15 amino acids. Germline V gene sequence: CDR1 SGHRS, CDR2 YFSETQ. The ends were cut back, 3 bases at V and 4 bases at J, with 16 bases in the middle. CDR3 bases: TGCGCCAGCAGCTCACAAAGCGGGGTTCCCTATGGCTACACCTTC. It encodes CASSSQSGVPYGYTF.

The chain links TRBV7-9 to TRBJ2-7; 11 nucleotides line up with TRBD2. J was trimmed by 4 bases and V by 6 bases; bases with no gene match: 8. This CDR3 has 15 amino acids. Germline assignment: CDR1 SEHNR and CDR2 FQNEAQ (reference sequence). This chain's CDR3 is CASRPSTSGSYEQYF. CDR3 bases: TGTGCCAGCAGGCCCTCTACTAGCGGGAGTTACGAGCAGTACTTC.

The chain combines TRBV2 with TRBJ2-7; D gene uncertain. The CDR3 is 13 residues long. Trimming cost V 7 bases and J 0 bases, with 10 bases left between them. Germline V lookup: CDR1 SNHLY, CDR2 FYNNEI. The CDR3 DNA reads TGTGCCAGCACAGAACCATTCTCCTACGAGCAGTACTTC. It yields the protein CASTEPFSYEQYF.

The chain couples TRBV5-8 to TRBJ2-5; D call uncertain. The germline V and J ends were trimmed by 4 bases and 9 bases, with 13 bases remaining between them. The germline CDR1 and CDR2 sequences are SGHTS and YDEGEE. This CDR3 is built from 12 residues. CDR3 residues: CASSPMVRAQYF. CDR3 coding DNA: TGTGCCAGCAGCCCGATGGTACGGGCCCAGTACTTC.

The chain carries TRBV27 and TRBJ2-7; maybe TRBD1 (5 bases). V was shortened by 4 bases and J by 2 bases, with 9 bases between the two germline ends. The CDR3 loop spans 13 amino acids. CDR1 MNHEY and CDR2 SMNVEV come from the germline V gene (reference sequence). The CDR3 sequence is CASSYRKPYEQYF. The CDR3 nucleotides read TGTGCCAGCAGTTACAGGAAACCCTACGAGCAGTACTTC.